This T cell receptor (beta chain) was recovered during a study of blood T cells in healthy people across ages. Whole-study findings and limits: Older age coincided with a roughly linear decline in TCR beta diversity per million T cells. Estimates of diversity drawn from one million T cells were considered underestimates.

Looked up from germline, CDR1 is SGHAT and CDR2 is FQNNGV. CDR3 size: 15 residues. Trimming left V 0 bases short and J 2 bases short, with 8 bases between. A second roughly 7 to 12 cycle PCR used barcoded and J-beta primers. Tagging of each cDNA molecule was performed by a template-switch adaptor with 12 random nucleotides. TCRdb redid the calling of the 5' RACE reads with MiXCR, one entry per CDR3 protein. The table includes under 1,100,000 distinct CDR3 sequences, roughly a quarter detected once. This clonotype was seen more than once but under ten times. Antigen specificity is unknown. These same records also appear under a second study, on T cells of mothers and their children. Per that study: No persistent microchimeric T cell clones were detected at about 93 clones per million clonotypes sensitivity.

Sequenced material: blood. The clonotype originates from a girl aged 2 to 10 in good health. The V and J genes are TRBV11-2 and TRBJ2-1, with TRBD1 as a possible D gene (6 bases). The CDR3 sequence is CASSLDRDTYNEQFF. DNA for the CDR3: TGTGCCAGCAGCTTAGACAGGGACACCTACAATGAGCAGTTCTTC.